These T cell receptor beta chains were read from a single sample in a study of blood T cell repertoires in COVID-19. This table comes from immunoSEQ multiplex PCR, and its TCRdb copy is limited to in-frame clones, with some not included. The sample yields about 87,000 clones, about 80% seen once. Sequenced input: peripheral blood. These receptors were obtained from a woman aged 70 to 79 with acute or convalescent COVID-19. Both conserved end residues are part of each CDR3. D genes are given only for firm matches. Clone size is given for some rows only: seen once, a few or many times, or a class if the clone is expanded.

j_gene: TRBJ2-1
len: 15
v_gene: TRBV13
abundance: .
d_gene: TRBD1
CDR3aa: CASSLAGQGYNEQFF
CDR3nt: TGTGCCAGCAGCTTAGCGGGACAGGGCTACAATGAGCAGTTCTTC

j_gene: TRBJ1-2
len: 16
v_gene: TRBV7-9
abundance: .
d_gene: TRBD1
CDR3aa: CASSPGTGESNYGYTF
CDR3nt: TGTGCCAGCAGTCCCGGGACAGGCGAATCTAACTATGGCTACACCTTC

j_gene: TRBJ1-1
len: 16
v_gene: TRBV7-8
abundance: .
d_gene: TRBD1
CDR3aa: CASSYSRDRSKGGAFF
CDR3nt: TGTGCCAGCAGCTACTCCAGGGACAGGTCTAAAGGGGGTGCTTTCTTT

j_gene: TRBJ1-3
len: 16
v_gene: TRBV3-1/TRBV3-2
abundance: .
d_gene: .
CDR3aa: CASSQGGGAPGNTIYF
CDR3nt: TGTGCCAGCAGCCAAGGGGGAGGGGCGCCCGGAAACACCATATATTTT

j_gene: TRBJ1-2
len: 14
v_gene: TRBV27
abundance: .
d_gene: .
CDR3aa: CASSLTGFLDGYTF
CDR3nt: TGTGCCAGCAGTCTAACAGGGTTTTTGGATGGCTACACCTTC

j_gene: TRBJ1-6
len: 14
v_gene: TRBV5-1
abundance: .
d_gene: TRBD1
CDR3aa: CASSDQGANSPLHF
CDR3nt: TGCGCCAGCAGCGATCAGGGGGCAAATTCACCCCTCCACTTT

j_gene: TRBJ1-4
len: 13
v_gene: TRBV2
abundance: .
d_gene: .
CDR3aa: CASIIQTNEKLFF
CDR3nt: TGTGCCAGCATAATTCAGACTAATGAAAAACTGTTTTTT

j_gene: TRBJ1-5
len: 15
v_gene: TRBV5-1
abundance: .
d_gene: .
CDR3aa: CASSLESGGSQPQHF
CDR3nt: TGCGCCAGCAGCTTGGAATCCGGGGGAAGTCAGCCCCAGCATTTT

j_gene: TRBJ1-2
len: 14
v_gene: TRBV6-2/TRBV6-3
abundance: .
d_gene: .
CDR3aa: CASSYITSNYGYTF
CDR3nt: TGTGCCAGCAGTTACATTACTTCTAACTATGGCTACACCTTC

j_gene: TRBJ1-3
len: 15
v_gene: TRBV5-1
abundance: .
d_gene: TRBD1
CDR3aa: CASSPGGVAGNTIYF
CDR3nt: TGCGCCAGCAGCCCAGGGGGCGTTGCTGGAAACACCATATATTTT

j_gene: TRBJ1-5
len: 16
v_gene: TRBV6-5
abundance: .
d_gene: TRBD1
CDR3aa: CASSYTPDRGDQPQHF
CDR3nt: TGTGCCAGCAGTTACACCCCCGACAGGGGGGACCAGCCCCAGCATTTT

j_gene: TRBJ1-3
len: 12
v_gene: TRBV30
abundance: .
d_gene: .
CDR3aa: CAWSPTGNTIYF
CDR3nt: TGTGCCTGGAGCCCAACTGGAAACACCATATATTTT

j_gene: TRBJ2-3
len: 15
v_gene: TRBV18
abundance: .
d_gene: TRBD2
CDR3aa: CASSPSSGNTDTQYF
CDR3nt: TGTGCCAGCTCACCATCTAGCGGGAACACAGATACGCAGTATTTT

j_gene: TRBJ1-1
len: 17
v_gene: TRBV3-1/TRBV3-2
abundance: .
d_gene: TRBD1
CDR3aa: CASSQGTGTLPNTEAFF
CDR3nt: TGTGCCAGCAGCCAAGGGACAGGGACCTTACCCAACACTGAAGCTTTCTTT

j_gene: TRBJ1-4
len: 15
v_gene: TRBV5-5
abundance: .
d_gene: TRBD1
CDR3aa: CASSMTGTGGEKLFF
CDR3nt: TGTGCCAGCAGCATGACCGGGACAGGGGGAGAAAAACTGTTTTTT

j_gene: TRBJ1-1
len: 15
v_gene: TRBV6-6
abundance: .
d_gene: .
CDR3aa: CASNPYPQGNTEAFF
CDR3nt: TGTGCCAGCAACCCCTATCCCCAGGGTAACACTGAAGCTTTCTTT

j_gene: TRBJ1-6
len: 15
v_gene: TRBV5-5
abundance: .
d_gene: TRBD1
CDR3aa: CASSLAGTAGSPLHF
CDR3nt: TGTGCCAGCAGCTTGGCCGGGACAGCCGGTTCACCCCTCCACTTT

j_gene: TRBJ1-1
len: 14
v_gene: TRBV7-9
abundance: once
d_gene: .
CDR3aa: CASSPSGTDTEAFF
CDR3nt: TGTGCCAGCAGCCCATCAGGAACGGACACTGAAGCTTTCTTT

j_gene: TRBJ1-1
len: 16
v_gene: TRBV7-8
abundance: .
d_gene: .
CDR3aa: CASSLRFASPNTEAFF
CDR3nt: TGTGCCAGCAGCTTACGGTTCGCATCGCCGAACACTGAAGCTTTCTTT

j_gene: TRBJ1-1
len: 15
v_gene: TRBV5-5
abundance: .
d_gene: .
CDR3aa: CASSLDWAGDTEAFF
CDR3nt: TGTGCCAGCAGCTTGGATTGGGCGGGGGACACTGAAGCTTTCTTT

j_gene: TRBJ1-4
len: 15
v_gene: TRBV9
abundance: .
d_gene: TRBD1
CDR3aa: CASSLSGQGGEKLFF
CDR3nt: TGTGCCAGCAGCTTATCTGGACAGGGAGGTGAAAAACTGTTTTTT

j_gene: TRBJ2-7
len: 16
v_gene: TRBV10-2
abundance: .
d_gene: TRBD1
CDR3aa: CASSEFARTGFHEQYF
CDR3nt: TGCGCCAGCAGTGAGTTTGCGAGGACAGGGTTCCACGAGCAGTACTTC

j_gene: TRBJ1-2
len: 15
v_gene: TRBV4-1
abundance: .
d_gene: TRBD1
CDR3aa: CASSQVVTGDYGYTF
CDR3nt: TGCGCCAGCAGCCAAGTAGTCACAGGGGACTATGGCTACACCTTC

j_gene: TRBJ1-1
len: 13
v_gene: TRBV19
abundance: .
d_gene: .
CDR3aa: CASSLGVNTEAFF
CDR3nt: TGTGCCAGTAGCCTGGGAGTGAACACTGAAGCTTTCTTT

j_gene: TRBJ1-1
len: 16
v_gene: TRBV7-8
abundance: .
d_gene: TRBD1
CDR3aa: CASSLGDRAMNTEAFF
CDR3nt: TGTGCCAGCAGCTTAGGAGACAGGGCCATGAACACTGAAGCTTTCTTT

j_gene: TRBJ2-1
len: 14
v_gene: TRBV6-5
abundance: .
d_gene: TRBD1
CDR3aa: CASKMGQGFNEQFF
CDR3nt: TGTGCCAGCAAAATGGGACAGGGTTTCAATGAGCAGTTCTTC

j_gene: TRBJ1-2
len: 16
v_gene: TRBV28
abundance: .
d_gene: TRBD1
CDR3aa: CASSLVGQGFFSGYTF
CDR3nt: TGTGCCAGCAGTTTAGTAGGACAGGGGTTTTTTTCTGGCTACACCTTC

j_gene: TRBJ2-7
len: 16
v_gene: TRBV7-9
abundance: .
d_gene: TRBD2
CDR3aa: CASSSGPGTSGDEQYF
CDR3nt: TGTGCCAGCAGCTCGGGGCCGGGGACTAGCGGAGATGAGCAGTACTTC

j_gene: TRBJ2-2
len: 15
v_gene: TRBV5-6
abundance: .
d_gene: .
CDR3aa: CASSSREQNTGELFF
CDR3nt: TGTGCCAGCTCCTCCCGGGAGCAAAACACCGGGGAGCTGTTTTTT

j_gene: TRBJ2-7
len: 13
v_gene: TRBV29-1
abundance: .
d_gene: TRBD2
CDR3aa: CSVARDYTYEQYF
CDR3nt: TGCAGCGTCGCCCGGGACTACACCTACGAGCAGTACTTC

j_gene: TRBJ1-5
len: 15
v_gene: TRBV21-1
abundance: .
d_gene: .
CDR3aa: CASSKVGGRNQPQHF
CDR3nt: TGTGCCAGCAGCAAAGTAGGGGGCCGCAATCAGCCCCAGCATTTT

j_gene: TRBJ1-1
len: 14
v_gene: TRBV5-1
abundance: .
d_gene: TRBD1
CDR3aa: CASSLTGEPTEAFF
CDR3nt: TGCGCCAGCAGCCTAACAGGGGAACCTACTGAAGCTTTCTTT

j_gene: TRBJ1-3
len: 16
v_gene: TRBV5-5
abundance: .
d_gene: TRBD1
CDR3aa: CASKLQGLGSGNTIYF
CDR3nt: TGTGCCAGCAAATTACAGGGGCTAGGCTCTGGAAACACCATATATTTT